What follows are 23 T cell receptor beta chains derived from one specimen sequenced in a study of OX40 agonist ivuxolimab in advanced cancers. Data came from immunoSEQ multiplex PCR; TCRdb stores just in-frame clones and leaves some out. The sample yields tens of thousands of clones, more than 65% seen once. The input for sequencing was CD4+ or CD8+ T cells sorted from blood, taken in a trial of the OX40 agonist ivuxolimab. These receptors all come from an adult with an advanced solid tumor such as melanoma, head and neck, liver or kidney cancer.

This clone was seen ten or more times. This chain connects TRBV2 to TRBJ2-3; 7 bases map to TRBD2. Germline V gene lookup returns CDR1 SNHLY and CDR2 FYNNEI. This CDR3 spans 13 amino acids. With 6 bases clipped from V and 2 bases from J, the junction kept 2 bases outside the gene matches. The CDR3 is CASSRDYTDTQYF. The CDR3, as DNA: TGTGCCAGCAGCCGGGACTACACAGATACGCAGTATTTT.

This clone has more than one count but fewer than ten. The chain is built from TRBV9 and TRBJ2-3; no clear D gene. V was clipped by 2 bases and J by 2 bases, with 3 bases between them. CDR1 is SGDLS and CDR2 is YYNGEE in the germline V gene. This CDR3 is built from 12 residues. CDR3 DNA sequence: TGTGCCAGCAGCGTTCCCACAGATACGCAGTATTTT. The encoded protein is CASSVPTDTQYF. Looking up the rest from reference TRBV9 and TRBJ2-3 gives the full variable domain: DSGVTQTPKHLITATGQRVTLRCSPRSGDLSVYWYQQSLDQGLQFLIQYYNGEERAKGNILERFSAQQFPDLHSELNLSSLELGDSALYFCASSVPTDTQYFGPGTRLTVL.

This clone was seen a handful of times. This chain connects TRBV5-1 to TRBJ2-7, with D uncertain. This CDR3 is 14 amino acids long. Trimming took 0 bases from V and 2 from J, leaving 9 bases between them. In germline, CDR1 is SGHRS, CDR2 YFSETQ. DNA of the CDR3: TGCGCCAGCAGCTTGGGGAGCTTTACCTACGAGCAGTACTTC. Encoded protein: CASSLGSFTYEQYF.

The J gene is TRBJ1-4, the V gene TRBV30; D is perhaps TRBD1 (6 bases). This CDR3 comprises 12 residues. V was trimmed by 0 bases and J by 8 bases, leaving 7 bases between them. The germline CDR1 and CDR2 sequences are GTSNPN and SVGIG (reference sequence). The CDR3 sequence: CAWSVQGEKLFF. In nucleotides, the CDR3 is TGTGCCTGGAGTGTACAGGGAGAAAAACTGTTTTTT.

This clone has only a few counts. Within the sample, other DNA sequences also encode this same CDR3. The rearrangement joins TRBV6-5 to TRBJ2-7, with D tentatively TRBD2 (6 bases). Germline CDR1 and CDR2: MNHEY and SVGAGI. This CDR3 has 14 amino acids. V was cut by 5 bases and J by 5 bases, with 16 bases left in between. The chain's CDR3 is CASSLGGPGDEQYF. CDR3 coding DNA: TGTGCCAGCAGTCTGGGGGGACCCGGCGACGAGCAGTACTTC.

The CDR3 spells CASSQGQGEYGYTF. The CDR3 bases are TGCGCCAGCAGCCAAGGACAGGGCGAATATGGCTACACCTTC. J is TRBJ1-2 and V is TRBV4-1; 7 bases are a match to TRBD1. Germline loops: CDR1 MGHRA, CDR2 YSYEKL. The CDR3 length is 14 residues. Trimming cost V 1 base and J 5 bases; bases outside gene matches: 4.

The rearrangement joins TRBV10-2 to TRBJ2-5; unclear D gene. Per the germline V gene, CDR1 is WSHSY and CDR2 is SAAADI. The CDR3 sequence is 13 residues long. Trimming took off 5 bases at V and 5 bases at J, with 12 bases between the two ends. This CDR3 is CASSRVVEETQYF. CDR3 DNA: TGCGCCAGCAGTCGGGTAGTTGAGGAGACCCAGTACTTC.

In DNA form, the CDR3 reads TGTGCCAGCAGCTTGACTAGCGGGGGGCGGGGTGAGCAGTTCTTC. Amino acid sequence: CASSLTSGGRGEQFF. The rearrangement uses TRBV9 and TRBJ2-1; 13 bases fit TRBD2. Germline CDR1 SGDLS, CDR2 YYNGEE. The CDR3 spans 15 residues. Losses at the gene ends were 4 bases for V and 9 bases for J; bases not matched to a gene: 7.

The chain employs TRBV7-2 and TRBJ1-5; 7 bases map to TRBD1. V gave up 1 base and J gave up 7 bases; unmatched junction bases: 10. This CDR3 region has 16 residues. CDR1 is SGHTA, CDR2 FQGNSA, per germline. DNA of the CDR3: TGTGCCAGCAGCTTAGTAGCAGGGGGGATGGGCCAGCCCCAGCATTTT. Translated: CASSLVAGGMGQPQHF.

The chain is built from TRBV5-1 and TRBJ1-4; D not resolved. The CDR3 is made up of 12 amino acids. V lost 2 bases and J 8 bases, leaving 7 bases between the germline ends. Germline V gene lookup returns CDR1 SGHRS and CDR2 YFSETQ. The CDR3 sequence is CASSFVGEKLFF. Here the CDR3 DNA reads TGCGCCAGCAGCTTTGTGGGAGAAAAACTGTTTTTT.

This chain uses TRBV4-1 with TRBJ1-4; possible D gene TRBD1, 6 bases. CDR1 MGHRA and CDR2 YSYEKL come from the germline V gene. This CDR3 region has 12 residues. The V end lost 6 bases, the J end lost 6 bases, and 8 bases lay between the germline ends. DNA for the CDR3: TGCGCCAGCAGTGGGACATATGAAAAACTGTTTTTT. Translating it yields CASSGTYEKLFF.

V usage is TRBV7-9 and J usage is TRBJ2-7; TRBD2 agrees at 7 bases. This CDR3 has 15 residues. The V gene end was trimmed by 4 bases and the J gene end by 0 bases; junction bases not matched to a gene: 6. Germline V gene sequence: CDR1 SEHNR, CDR2 FQNEAQ (reference sequence). CDR3: CASSWGGSRSYEQYF. The DNA of the CDR3 is TGTGCCAGCAGCTGGGGAGGGAGCCGCTCCTACGAGCAGTACTTC.

The chain recombines TRBV7-2 with TRBJ1-1, with 9 bases fitting TRBD1. The ends lost 2 bases at V and 4 bases at J; junction bases unmatched: 5. The CDR3 covers 15 residues. The V gene's germline CDR1 is SGHTA and CDR2 FQGNSA. The CDR3 sequence: CASSLIQGASTEAFF. The CDR3 DNA follows: TGTGCCAGCAGCTTAATACAGGGGGCGTCCACTGAAGCTTTCTTT.

The chain links TRBV2 to TRBJ1-2, with D possibly matching TRBD1 (6 bases). The germline CDR1 and CDR2 sequences are SNHLY and FYNNEI. The CDR3 contains 16 residues. V lost 9 bases, J lost 2 bases, and 22 bases lay in between. The DNA for the CDR3 is TGTGCCAGGAGCGTAAAACAGGGAGCATCCAACTATGGCTACACCTTC. Protein sequence: CARSVKQGASNYGYTF.

V usage is TRBV13 and J usage is TRBJ2-6; 9 nucleotides match TRBD1. Germline CDR1 is PRHDT and CDR2 is FYEKMQ (reference sequence). J gave up 0 bases and V 3 bases, and 9 bases lay outside the gene matches. This CDR3 contains 19 residues. The DNA of the CDR3 is TGTGCCAGCAGCTTTCTCTCGGACAGGGGATACTCTGGGGCCAACGTCCTGACTTTC. Protein: CASSFLSDRGYSGANVLTF.

This chain connects TRBV9 to TRBJ2-2, with D unclear. In germline, CDR1 is SGDLS, CDR2 YYNGEE. CDR3 length equals 14 residues. Between the trimmed V and J ends, which lost 3 bases and 8 bases, there was a span of 14 bases. In nucleotides, the CDR3 is TGTGCCAGCAGCGGAGGAAGGACGTTTGGGGAGCTGTTTTTT. It translates to CASSGGRTFGELFF.

This clone was observed a few times. This chain links TRBV7-6 with TRBJ2-1; D is unclear. This CDR3 region has 15 residues. Trimming stripped 3 bases from V and 0 bases from J, with 9 bases between. The germline gives CDR1 SGHVS, CDR2 FNYEAQ. The CDR3 protein is CASSLNFGSYNEQFF. For the CDR3, the DNA is TGTGCCAGCAGCTTGAATTTTGGCTCCTACAATGAGCAGTTCTTC.

The sample holds a few counts of this clone. In nucleotides, the CDR3 is TGTGCCAGCAGCCTCGGAACGCCCCAGCATTTT. Its translation: CASSLGTPQHF. V and J are TRBV5-4 and TRBJ1-5; D ambiguous. Germline V CDR1 and CDR2: SGHNT, YYREEE (reference sequence). Trimming removed 4 bases at V and 9 bases at J, with 8 bases between. The CDR3 has 11 amino acids. The variable domain in full, with the rest retrieved from reference TRBV5-4 and TRBJ1-5, is ETGVTQSPTHLIKTRGQQVTLRCSSQSGHNTVSWYQQALGQGPQFIFQYYREEENGRGNFPPRFSGLQFPNYSSELNVNALELDDSALYLCASSLGTPQHFGDGTRLSIL.

This clone appeared a single time. This chain connects TRBV19 to TRBJ1-1; D gene ambiguous. The CDR3 covers 15 residues. V was cut by 1 base and J by 4 bases, with 13 bases left in between. Germline V gene lookup returns CDR1 LNHDA and CDR2 SQIVND (reference sequence). The CDR3 DNA sequence: TGTGCCAGTAGTATAGGGTTAGGATGGAGCACTGAAGCTTTCTTT. Translation: CASSIGLGWSTEAFF. The full variable domain, in which reference TRBV19 and TRBJ1-1 provide the parts outside the CDR3, is DGGITQSPKYLFRKEGQNVTLSCEQNLNHDAMYWYRQDPGQGLRLIYYSQIVNDFQKGDIAEGYSVSREKKESFPLTVTSAQKNPTAFYLCASSIGLGWSTEAFFGQGTRLTVV.

The chain has TRBV5-1 and TRBJ2-3; 16 nucleotides line up with TRBD2. Trimming cost V 4 bases and J 8 bases; bases outside gene matches: 7. This CDR3 has 16 residues. CDR1 and CDR2 (germline): SGHRS, YFSETQ. The CDR3 bases are TGCGCCAGCAGCCAGGGACTAGCGGGGGGGCCCTCTACGCAGTATTTT. Amino acids: CASSQGLAGGPSTQYF.

There are a few counts of this clone. The gene calls are TRBV6-4 and TRBJ1-6; D remains unclear. Germline values: CDR1 MRHNA, CDR2 SNTAGT. The CDR3 loop spans 15 amino acids. The V end was cut by 11 bases, the J end by 7 bases, with 21 bases between. The CDR3 spells CASQSTGGENSPLHF. The CDR3 bases are TGTGCCTCCCAAAGTACCGGCGGGGAAAATTCACCCCTCCACTTT.

The V call is TRBV5-1, the J call TRBJ2-6; no definite D call. The CDR3 consists of 15 residues. CDR1 SGHRS and CDR2 YFSETQ come from the germline V gene. V gave up 0 bases and J gave up 0 bases, with 4 bases separating them. DNA of the CDR3: TGCGCCAGCAGCTTGGATTCCTCTGGGGCCAACGTCCTGACTTTC. Translation: CASSLDSSGANVLTF.

The chain has TRBV7-2 and TRBJ2-7; D is possibly TRBD1 or TRBD2 (5 bases each). V was trimmed by 7 bases and J by 4 bases, leaving 17 bases between them. Germline CDR1 and CDR2: SGHTA and FQGNSA. The CDR3 runs 14 residues. The CDR3 spells CASTLGAGSYEQYF. The CDR3 coding sequence is TGTGCCAGCACCCTAGGGGCGGGCTCATACGAGCAGTACTTC. The full variable domain, rest sourced from reference TRBV7-2 and TRBJ2-7, is GAGVSQSPSNKVTEKGKDVELRCDPISGHTALYWYRQSLGQGLEFLIYFQGNSAPDKSGLPSDRFSAERTGGSVSTLTIQRTQQEDSAVYLCASTLGAGSYEQYFGPGTRLTVT.